The 15 T cell receptor beta chains in this list originate from one sample, sequenced in a study of read filtering for tumor transcriptome and immune sequencing. This library used approximately 390 ng RNA and molecular barcoded adaptors spanning alpha/delta and beta/gamma chains. Each CDR3 protein gets one entry after TCRdb re-called the reads with MiXCR. This sample yields about 50,000 distinct CDR3 sequences, of which less than 20% are seen a single time; 30% to 45% belongs to the top ten. The sample was a population of CD138-negative cells sorted from bone marrow. The receptors were gathered from a donor aged 40 or over with multiple myeloma.

On this clonotype: Given a much more abundant clone one base away, this may be a read error. CDR3 region: CASSVKRWETQYF. CDR3 bases: TGTGCCAGCAGTGTAAAAAGATGGGAGACCCAGTACTTC. This sequence joins TRBV2 and TRBJ2-5; no clear D. Germline V lookup: CDR1 SNHLY, CDR2 FYNNEI. V was clipped by 4 bases and J by 5 bases, with 11 bases between them. The CDR3 is 13 residues long.

This clonotype has at least ten counts. This rearrangement joins TRBV19 to TRBJ2-1; 8 bases agree with TRBD2. Germline-derived CDR1 and CDR2 are LNHDA and SQIVND (reference sequence). The V gene end was trimmed by 6 bases and the J gene end by 7 bases; junction bases not matched to a gene: 11. The CDR3 is 15 amino acids. The CDR3 DNA follows: TGTGCCAGTAGAAGGGGAGCGGGAGTAATTAATGAGCAGTTCTTC. It encodes CASRRGAGVINEQFF.

This clonotype appeared many times. The rearrangement links TRBV9 to TRBJ2-3, with D perhaps matching TRBD1 (5 bases). CDR1 is SGDLS and CDR2 is YYNGEE in the germline V gene. Trimming took 9 bases from V and 2 from J, leaving 19 bases between them. The CDR3 length is 15 residues. The CDR3 sequence: CAIHGQTASTDTQYF. The CDR3, as DNA: TGTGCCATCCACGGACAAACCGCCTCCACAGATACGCAGTATTTT.

At least ten counts were recorded for this clonotype. The chain combines TRBV14 with TRBJ2-3, with D possibly being TRBD1 or TRBD2 (5 bases each). The CDR3 totals 15 residues. Deletions cut 6 bases from V and 2 bases from J, with 15 bases between. Germline loops: CDR1 SGHDN, CDR2 FVKESK. The CDR3, as DNA: TGTGCCAGCAGTTCGCCGGGACCGGCCACAGATACGCAGTATTTT. Translation: CASSSPGPATDTQYF. Full variable domain (rest looked up from reference TRBV14 and TRBJ2-3): EAGVTQFPSHSVIEKGQTVTLRCDPISGHDNLYWYRRVMGKEIKFLLHFVKESKQDESGMPNNRFLAERTGGTYSTLKVQPAELEDSGVYFCASSSPGPATDTQYFGPGTRLTVL.

There are many counts of this clonotype. The gene calls are TRBV29-1 and TRBJ2-3, with 10 bases lining up with TRBD2. With 7 bases clipped from V and 1 base from J, the junction kept 5 bases outside the gene matches. The CDR3 runs to 14 residues. Germline V CDR1 and CDR2: SQVTM, ANQGSEA. CDR3 amino acids: CSALAGVGTDTQYF. The CDR3 DNA sequence: TGCAGCGCCCTAGCGGGAGTTGGCACAGATACGCAGTATTTT.

Regarding this clonotype: It may be a read error: a sequence one base away is much more abundant. The chain uses TRBV2 and TRBJ2-1, with 10 bases fitting TRBD2. This CDR3 comprises 15 residues. Germline lookup yields CDR1 SNHLY and CDR2 FYNNEI. CDR3 residues: CASSELAGVVNEQSF. The DNA for the CDR3 is TGTGCCAGCAGTGAACTAGCGGGAGTAGTAAATGAGCAGTCCTTC.

This clonotype appeared many times. The rearrangement uses TRBV20-1 and TRBJ2-1; 9 nucleotides agree with TRBD1. The CDR3 has 12 amino acids. Per the germline V gene, CDR1 is DFQATT and CDR2 is SNEGSKA (reference sequence). The junction had 3 bases not matched to a gene; V was cut back by 7 bases and J by 5 bases. CDR3 coding DNA: TGCAGTGGCCGGGACAGGGACAATGAGCAGTTCTTC. Encoded protein: CSGRDRDNEQFF.

This clonotype appeared many times. The chain uses TRBV6-5 and TRBJ2-1; maybe TRBD2 (5 bases). Per germline, CDR1 MNHEY and CDR2 SVGAGI. Trimming removed 5 bases at V and 8 bases at J, with 19 bases between. CDR3 length equals 15 residues. The CDR3 DNA reads as TGTGCCAGCAGTACTCTAACACTAGGTCTCGATGAGCAGTTCTTC. Translating it yields CASSTLTLGLDEQFF.

The table lists this clonotype with many counts. The chain carries TRBV20-1 and TRBJ1-4; D gene ambiguous. There are 11 residues in the CDR3. Looked up from germline, CDR1 is DFQATT and CDR2 is SNEGSKA (reference sequence). Trimming took 3 bases from V and 6 from J, leaving 5 bases between them. CDR3 residues: CSASEDEKLFF. The CDR3 nucleotides read TGCAGTGCTAGTGAAGATGAAAAACTGTTTTTT.

This clonotype was recorded many times. The chain couples TRBV18 to TRBJ2-7, with 9 bases aligning to TRBD2. There are 15 residues in the CDR3. CDR1 KGHSH and CDR2 LQKENI come from the germline V gene. The junction had 2 bases not matched to a gene; V was cut back by 1 base and J by 1 base. The CDR3 DNA reads TGTGCCAGCTCACCACGGCTAGCGGGATCCTACGAGCAGTACTTC. Amino acids: CASSPRLAGSYEQYF.

The chain is built from TRBV20-1 and TRBJ2-1, with TRBD2 matching over 7 bases. The CDR3 has 14 amino acids. Germline CDR1 DFQATT, CDR2 SNEGSKA (reference sequence). V trimming: 1 base; J trimming: 5 bases; junction bases outside the gene matches: 5. CDR3 loop: CSARGAGANNEQFF. CDR3 DNA: TGCAGTGCTAGAGGGGCGGGAGCCAACAATGAGCAGTTCTTC.

This clonotype occurred many times. The rearrangement links TRBV6-5 to TRBJ2-1; TRBD1 matches at 7 bases. Unmatched junction bases numbered 7, after V lost 4 bases and J lost 7 bases. This CDR3 has 14 residues. The germline V gene encodes CDR1 MNHEY and CDR2 SVGAGI. CDR3 bases: TGTGCCAGCAGTTTCTTCGGGACAGAAAATGAGCAGTTCTTC. It translates to CASSFFGTENEQFF.

This clonotype was recorded many times. CDR3: CAWNPLSTEAFF. CDR3 nucleotide sequence: TGTGCCTGGAATCCTCTCAGCACTGAAGCTTTCTTT. This chain connects TRBV30 to TRBJ1-1; no firm D call. Trimming left V 4 bases short and J 4 bases short, with 10 bases between. The CDR3 has 12 amino acids. Germline V gene lookup returns CDR1 GTSNPN and CDR2 SVGIG (reference sequence).

This clonotype was seen many times. This rearrangement joins TRBV7-2 to TRBJ2-7; 9 nucleotides match TRBD2. V was clipped by 5 bases and J by 3 bases; unmatched bases: 5. The V gene's germline CDR1 is SGHTA and CDR2 FQGNSA. This CDR3 is built from 14 residues. The CDR3 spells CASSRIAGDYEQYF. The CDR3 DNA follows: TGTGCCAGCAGCAGAATAGCGGGAGACTACGAGCAGTACTTC.

Many counts were recorded for this clonotype. This chain joins TRBV20-1 and TRBJ2-1; no definite D call. The CDR3 spans 16 residues. Per the germline V gene, CDR1 is DFQATT and CDR2 is SNEGSKA (reference sequence). The V end was cut by 0 bases, the J end by 3 bases, with 15 bases between. This CDR3 is CSARDRTGNSYNEQFF. The CDR3 nucleotides read TGCAGTGCTAGAGATCGGACCGGCAACAGCTACAATGAGCAGTTCTTC.